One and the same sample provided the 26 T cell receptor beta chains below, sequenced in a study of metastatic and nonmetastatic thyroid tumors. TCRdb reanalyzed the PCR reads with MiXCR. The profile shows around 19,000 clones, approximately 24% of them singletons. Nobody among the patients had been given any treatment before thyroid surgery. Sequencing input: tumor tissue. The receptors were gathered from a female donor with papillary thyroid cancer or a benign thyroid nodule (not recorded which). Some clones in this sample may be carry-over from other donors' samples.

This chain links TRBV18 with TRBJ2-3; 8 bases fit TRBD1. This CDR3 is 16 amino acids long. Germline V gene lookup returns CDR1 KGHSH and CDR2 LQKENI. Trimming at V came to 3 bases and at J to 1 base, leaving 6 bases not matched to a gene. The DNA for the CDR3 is TGTGCCAGCTCACCTGTTATGGACAGGGGCACAGATACGCAGTATTTT. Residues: CASSPVMDRGTDTQYF.

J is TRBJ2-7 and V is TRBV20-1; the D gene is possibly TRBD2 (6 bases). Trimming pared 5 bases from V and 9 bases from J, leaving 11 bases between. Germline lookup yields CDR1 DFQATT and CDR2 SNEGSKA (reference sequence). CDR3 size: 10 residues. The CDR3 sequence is CSASGEGQYF. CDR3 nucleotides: TGCAGTGCTTCGGGAGAGGGGCAGTACTTC.

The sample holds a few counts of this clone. The CDR3 DNA sequence: TGTGCCATCAGGGAGCTGGACCTCTACGAGCAGTACTTC. Residues: CAIRELDLYEQYF. The genes are TRBV6-2 or TRBV6-3 and TRBJ2-7; tentatively, D is TRBD1 or TRBD2 (5 bases each). V dropped 10 bases and J dropped 3 bases, with 16 bases sitting between them. CDR1 and CDR2 from the germline V gene are MNHEY and SVGEGT. CDR3 length equals 13 residues.

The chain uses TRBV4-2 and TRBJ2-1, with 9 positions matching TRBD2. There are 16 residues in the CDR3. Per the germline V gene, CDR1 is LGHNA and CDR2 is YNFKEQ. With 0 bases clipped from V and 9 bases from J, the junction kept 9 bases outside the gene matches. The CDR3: CASSQDRSSGITEQFF. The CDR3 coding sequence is TGTGCCAGCAGCCAAGATCGGTCTAGCGGGATCACTGAGCAGTTCTTC.

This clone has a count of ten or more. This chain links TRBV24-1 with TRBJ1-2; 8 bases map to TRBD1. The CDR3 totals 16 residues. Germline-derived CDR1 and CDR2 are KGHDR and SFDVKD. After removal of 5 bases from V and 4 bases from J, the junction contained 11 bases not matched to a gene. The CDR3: CATSATRQGFLYGYTF. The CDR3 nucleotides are TGTGCCACCAGTGCCACGAGACAGGGGTTTCTCTATGGCTACACCTTC.

CDR3 coding DNA: TGTGCCACCAGCAGAGATGACCTAGCGGGAGCGGTCGGGGAGCTGTTTTTT. Translated, it gives CATSRDDLAGAVGELFF. The J gene is TRBJ2-2, the V gene TRBV15, with TRBD2 identical over 10 bases. Trimming at V came to 0 bases and at J to 7 bases, leaving 8 bases not matched to a gene. The CDR3 is made up of 17 amino acids. Looked up from germline, CDR1 is LNHNV and CDR2 is YYDKDF (reference sequence).

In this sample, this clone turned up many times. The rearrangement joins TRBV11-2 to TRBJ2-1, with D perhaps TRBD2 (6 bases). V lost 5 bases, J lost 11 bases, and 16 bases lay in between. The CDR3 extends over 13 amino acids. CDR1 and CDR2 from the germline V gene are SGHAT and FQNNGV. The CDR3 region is CASSARDSQKQFF. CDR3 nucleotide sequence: TGTGCCAGCAGCGCCCGGGACTCACAAAAGCAGTTCTTC.

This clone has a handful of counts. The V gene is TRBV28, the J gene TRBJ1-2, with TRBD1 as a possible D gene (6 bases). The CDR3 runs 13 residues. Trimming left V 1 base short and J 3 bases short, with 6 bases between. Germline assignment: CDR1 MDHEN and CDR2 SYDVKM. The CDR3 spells CASSLSGDYGYTF. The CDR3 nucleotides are TGTGCCAGCAGTTTATCAGGGGACTATGGCTACACCTTC.

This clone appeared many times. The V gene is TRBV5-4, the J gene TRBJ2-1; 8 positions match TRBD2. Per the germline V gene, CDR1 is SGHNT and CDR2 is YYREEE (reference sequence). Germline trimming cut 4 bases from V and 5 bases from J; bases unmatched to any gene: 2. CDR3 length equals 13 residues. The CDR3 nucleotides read TGTGCCAGCAGCCTGACTAGCGACAATGAGCAGTTCTTC. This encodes CASSLTSDNEQFF.

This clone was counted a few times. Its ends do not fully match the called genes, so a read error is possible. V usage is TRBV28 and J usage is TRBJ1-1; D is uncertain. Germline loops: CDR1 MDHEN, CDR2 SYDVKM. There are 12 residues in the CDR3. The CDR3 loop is CAISSPNTEAFF. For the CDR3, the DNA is TGTGCCATCAGTTCCCCGAACACTGAAGCTTTCTTT.

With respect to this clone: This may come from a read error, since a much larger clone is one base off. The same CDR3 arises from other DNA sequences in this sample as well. Here the CDR3 DNA reads TGTGCCAGCAGCTTGCACACCGGATTTGGGGGGCAGAACACTGAAGCTTTCTTT. Translating it yields CASSLHTGFGGQNTEAFF. This chain connects TRBV5-4 to TRBJ1-1; TRBD1 is a possible D gene (6 bases). The CDR3 extends over 18 amino acids. V dropped 1 base and J dropped 1 base, with 20 bases sitting between them. Germline loops: CDR1 SGHNT, CDR2 YYREEE (reference sequence).

CDR3 DNA sequence: TGTGCCATCAGTGAGTTTGGGGGTCGGGAGACCCAGTACTTC. It yields the protein CAISEFGGRETQYF. This rearrangement joins TRBV10-3 to TRBJ2-5; D may match TRBD1 or TRBD2 (5 bases each). The V end was cut by 1 base, the J end by 5 bases, with 11 bases between. Germline V gene lookup returns CDR1 ENHRY and CDR2 SYGVKD. The CDR3 sequence is 14 residues long.

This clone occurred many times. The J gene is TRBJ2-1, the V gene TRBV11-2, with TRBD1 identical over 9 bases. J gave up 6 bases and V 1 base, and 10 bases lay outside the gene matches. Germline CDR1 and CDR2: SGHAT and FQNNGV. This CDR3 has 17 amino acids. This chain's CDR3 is CASSLGPGQGMVNEQFF. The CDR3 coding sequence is TGTGCCAGCAGCTTAGGACCGGGACAGGGTATGGTCAATGAGCAGTTCTTC.

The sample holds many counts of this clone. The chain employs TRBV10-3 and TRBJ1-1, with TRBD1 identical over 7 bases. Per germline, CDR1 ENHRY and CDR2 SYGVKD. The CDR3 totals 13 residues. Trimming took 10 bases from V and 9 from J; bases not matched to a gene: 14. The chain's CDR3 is CATLVEGAGKAFF. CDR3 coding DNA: TGTGCCACATTAGTTGAGGGGGCCGGGAAAGCTTTCTTT.

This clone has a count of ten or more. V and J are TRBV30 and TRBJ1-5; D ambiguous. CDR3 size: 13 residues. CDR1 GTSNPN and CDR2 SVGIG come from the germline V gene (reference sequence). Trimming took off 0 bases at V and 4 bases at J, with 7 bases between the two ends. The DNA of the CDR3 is TGTGCCTGGAGTGTGGCACTTAATCAGCCCCAGCATTTT. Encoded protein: CAWSVALNQPQHF.

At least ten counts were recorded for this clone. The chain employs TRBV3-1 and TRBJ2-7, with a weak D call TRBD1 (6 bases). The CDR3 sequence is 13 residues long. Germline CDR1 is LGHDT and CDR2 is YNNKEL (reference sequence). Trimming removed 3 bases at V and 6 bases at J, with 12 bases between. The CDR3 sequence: CASSQAGVREQYF. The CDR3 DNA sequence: TGTGCCAGCAGCCAGGCAGGGGTTCGCGAGCAGTACTTC.

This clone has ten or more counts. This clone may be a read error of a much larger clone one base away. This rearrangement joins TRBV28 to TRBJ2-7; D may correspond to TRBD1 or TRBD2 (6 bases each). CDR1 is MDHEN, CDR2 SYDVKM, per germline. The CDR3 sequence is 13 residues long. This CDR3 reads CVSRRGTLNEQYF. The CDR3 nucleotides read TGTGTCAGCAGGAGGGGGACGCTGAACGAGCAGTACTTC.

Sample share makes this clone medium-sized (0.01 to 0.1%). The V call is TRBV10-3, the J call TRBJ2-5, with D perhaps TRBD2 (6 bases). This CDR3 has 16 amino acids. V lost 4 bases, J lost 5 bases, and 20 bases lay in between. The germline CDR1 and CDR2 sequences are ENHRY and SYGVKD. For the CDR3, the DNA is TGTGCCATCAGTGGCGGGGATGATAAGGGGCGCGAGACCCAGTACTTC. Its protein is CAISGGDDKGRETQYF.

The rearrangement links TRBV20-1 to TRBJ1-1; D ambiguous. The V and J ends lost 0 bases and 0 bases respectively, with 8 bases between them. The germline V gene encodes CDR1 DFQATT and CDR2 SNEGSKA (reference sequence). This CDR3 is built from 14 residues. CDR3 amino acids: CSARDGKMNTEAFF. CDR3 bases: TGCAGTGCTAGAGATGGTAAGATGAACACTGAAGCTTTCTTT.

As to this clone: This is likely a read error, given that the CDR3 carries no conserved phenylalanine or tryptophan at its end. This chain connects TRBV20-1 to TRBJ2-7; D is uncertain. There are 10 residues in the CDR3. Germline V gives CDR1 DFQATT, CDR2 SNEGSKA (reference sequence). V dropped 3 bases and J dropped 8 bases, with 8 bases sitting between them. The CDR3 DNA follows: TGCAGTGCTAGGGAATTACAGCAGTACCTC. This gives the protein CSARELQQYL.

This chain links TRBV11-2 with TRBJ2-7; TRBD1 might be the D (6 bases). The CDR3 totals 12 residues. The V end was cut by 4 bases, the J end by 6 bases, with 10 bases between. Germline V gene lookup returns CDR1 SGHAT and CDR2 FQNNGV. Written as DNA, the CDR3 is TGTGCCAGCAGCTCAACAGGGTTCGAGCAGTACTTC. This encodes CASSSTGFEQYF.

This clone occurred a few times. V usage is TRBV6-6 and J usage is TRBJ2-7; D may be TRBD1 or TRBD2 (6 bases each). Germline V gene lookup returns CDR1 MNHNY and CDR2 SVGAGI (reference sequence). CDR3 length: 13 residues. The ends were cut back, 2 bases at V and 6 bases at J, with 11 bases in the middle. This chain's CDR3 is CASSYGGGGEQYF. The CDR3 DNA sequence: TGTGCCAGCAGTTACGGAGGGGGTGGCGAGCAGTACTTC.

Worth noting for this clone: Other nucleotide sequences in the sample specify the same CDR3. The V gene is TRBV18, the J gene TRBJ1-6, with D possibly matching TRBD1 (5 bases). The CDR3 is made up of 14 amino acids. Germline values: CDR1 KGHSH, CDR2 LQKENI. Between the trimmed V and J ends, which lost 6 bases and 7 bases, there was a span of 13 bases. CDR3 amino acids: CASSPGRTNSPLHF. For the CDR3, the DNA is TGTGCCAGCTCGCCGGGACGGACAAATTCACCCCTCCACTTT. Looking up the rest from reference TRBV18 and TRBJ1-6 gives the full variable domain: NAGVMQNPRHLVRRRGQEARLRCSPMKGHSHVYWYRQLPEEGLKFMVYLQKENIIDESGMPKERFSAEFPKEGPSILRIQQVVRGDSAAYFCASSPGRTNSPLHFGNGTRLTVT.

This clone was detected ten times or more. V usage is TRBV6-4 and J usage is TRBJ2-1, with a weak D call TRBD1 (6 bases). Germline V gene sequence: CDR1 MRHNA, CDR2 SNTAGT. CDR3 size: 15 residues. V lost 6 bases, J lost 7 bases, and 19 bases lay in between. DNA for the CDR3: TGTGCCAGCAGCGCCGGGTCAGGGGCTTTTAATGAGCAGTTCTTC. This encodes CASSAGSGAFNEQFF.

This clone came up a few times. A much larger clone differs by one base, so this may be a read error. This CDR3 is CSVETCGYTF. CDR3 DNA sequence: TGCAGCGTTGAGACGTGTGGCTACACCTTC. This rearrangement joins TRBV29-1 to TRBJ1-2; no clear D. The germline V gene has CDR1 SQVTM and CDR2 ANQGSEA. The CDR3 runs 10 residues. Trimming pared 3 bases from V and 7 bases from J, leaving 6 bases between.

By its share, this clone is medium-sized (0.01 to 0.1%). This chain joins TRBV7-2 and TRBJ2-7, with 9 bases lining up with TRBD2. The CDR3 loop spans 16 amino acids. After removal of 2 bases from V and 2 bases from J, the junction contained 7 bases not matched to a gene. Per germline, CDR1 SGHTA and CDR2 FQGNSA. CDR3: CASSLIASGIAYEQYF. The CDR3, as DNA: TGTGCCAGCAGCTTAATCGCTAGCGGGATTGCCTACGAGCAGTACTTC.